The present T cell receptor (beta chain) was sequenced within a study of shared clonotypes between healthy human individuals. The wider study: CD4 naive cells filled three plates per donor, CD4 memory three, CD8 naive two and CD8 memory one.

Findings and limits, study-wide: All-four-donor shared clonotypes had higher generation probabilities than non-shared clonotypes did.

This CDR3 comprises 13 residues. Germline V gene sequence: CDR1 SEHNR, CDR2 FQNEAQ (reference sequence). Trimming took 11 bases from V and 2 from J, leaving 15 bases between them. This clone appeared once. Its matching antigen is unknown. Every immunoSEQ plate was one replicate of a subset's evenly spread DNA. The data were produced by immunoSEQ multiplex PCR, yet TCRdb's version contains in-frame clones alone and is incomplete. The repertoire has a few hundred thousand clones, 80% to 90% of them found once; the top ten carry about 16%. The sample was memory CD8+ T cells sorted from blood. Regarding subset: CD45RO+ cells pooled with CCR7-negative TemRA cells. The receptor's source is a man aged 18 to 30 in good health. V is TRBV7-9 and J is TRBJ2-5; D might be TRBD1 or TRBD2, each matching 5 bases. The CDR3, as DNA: TGTGCCGACGACGGGGCAGGTCAAGAGACCCAGTACTTC. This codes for CADDGAGQETQYF. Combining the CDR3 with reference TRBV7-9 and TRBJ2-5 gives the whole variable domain DTGVSQNPRHKITKRGQNVTFRCDPISEHNRLYWYRQTLGQGPEFLTYFQNEAQLEKSRLLSDRFSAERPKGSFSTLEIQRTEQGDSAMYLCADDGAGQETQYFGPGTRLLVL.